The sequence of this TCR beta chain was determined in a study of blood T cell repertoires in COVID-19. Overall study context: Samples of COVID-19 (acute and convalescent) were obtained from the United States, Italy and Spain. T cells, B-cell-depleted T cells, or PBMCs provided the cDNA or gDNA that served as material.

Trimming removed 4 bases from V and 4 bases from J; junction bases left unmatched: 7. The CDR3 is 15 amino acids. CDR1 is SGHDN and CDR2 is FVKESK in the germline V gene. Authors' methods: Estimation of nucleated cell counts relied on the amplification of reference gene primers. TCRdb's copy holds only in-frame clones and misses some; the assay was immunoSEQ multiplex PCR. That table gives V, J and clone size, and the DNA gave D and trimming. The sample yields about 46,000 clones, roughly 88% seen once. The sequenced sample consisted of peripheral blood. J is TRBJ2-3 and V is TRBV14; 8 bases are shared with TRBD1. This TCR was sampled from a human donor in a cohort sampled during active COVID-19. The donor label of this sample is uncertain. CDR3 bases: TGTGCCAGCAGCCCGATTACAGGGGGTGCAGATACGCAGTATTTT. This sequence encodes CASSPITGGADTQYF.